The source of this T cell receptor (beta chain) is a study of CD8+ T cells in alopecia areata. cDNA reverse transcribed from extracted RNA served as the sequencing template. TCRdb's table, derived via immunoSEQ multiplex PCR, lists solely in-frame clones and lacks some. The sample carries 150,000 or so clones, under 60% recorded once. V lost 5 bases and J lost 3, with 13 bases in between. This CDR3 contains 14 residues. The germline gives CDR1 MDHEN, CDR2 SYDVKM. This rearrangement joins TRBV28 to TRBJ2-5, with D perhaps matching TRBD1 (6 bases). This clonotype was obtained from a human donor with alopecia areata. Sequenced material: CD8+ T cells sorted from blood, taken at week 0. The CDR3 nucleotides are TGTGCCAGCAGTCTCCGGGACACCGAAGAGACCCAGTACTTC. It encodes CASSLRDTEETQYF. The variable domain in full, with the rest retrieved from reference TRBV28 and TRBJ2-5, is DVKVTQSSRYLVKRTGEKVFLECVQDMDHENMFWYRQDPGLGLRLIYFSYDVKMKEKGDIPEGYSVSREKKERFSLILESASTNQTSMYLCASSLRDTEETQYFGPGTRLLVL.